Below are 9 T cell receptor beta chains sequenced from a single sample in a study of blood T cells in healthy people across ages. Combining a sample-barcoded 5' primer with a J-beta primer mix, a second PCR ran for about 6 to 11 cycles. One entry per CDR3 protein, called by TCRdb with MiXCR from the 5' RACE reads. The sample holds around 800,000 distinct CDR3 sequences, roughly 46% seen once. Material for sequencing was blood. Receptors originate from a man aged 80 or over in good health.

This chain links TRBV27 with TRBJ2-3; the match to TRBD1 covers 11 bases. Losses at the gene ends were 7 bases for V and 5 bases for J; bases not matched to a gene: 8. CDR3 size: 15 residues. Germline V gene sequence: CDR1 MNHEY, CDR2 SMNVEV (reference sequence). CDR3 in amino acids: CASTYRDRGKDTQYF. Here the CDR3 DNA reads TGTGCCAGCACCTACCGGGACAGGGGGAAAGATACGCAGTATTTT.

This rearrangement joins TRBV3-1 to TRBJ1-4, with D possibly being TRBD1 (5 bases). V was pared by 2 bases and J by 8 bases, with 9 bases between. The CDR3 contains 13 residues. Germline CDR1 LGHDT, CDR2 YNNKEL (reference sequence). In nucleotides, the CDR3 is TGTGCCAGCAGCCAATACGGGGGAGAAAAACTGTTTTTT. It specifies CASSQYGGEKLFF.

The table lists this clonotype with a few counts. CDR3 sequence (DNA): TGCAGTGTCTTGGGACGGTCAGCGGACGAGCAGTACTTC. As protein: CSVLGRSADEQYF. The chain has TRBV20-1 and TRBJ2-7; D is tentatively TRBD1 or TRBD2 (5 bases each). CDR1 DFQATT and CDR2 SNEGSKA come from the germline V gene (reference sequence). This CDR3 has 13 residues. Trimming shortened V by 7 bases and J by 5 bases, and 18 bases separated the two germline ends.

In regard to this clonotype: Germline and junction disagree at one end, which may indicate a read error. CDR3 sequence (DNA): TGTGCCAGCAGTCGCGCAGTAGTAAGGAGTGAACAACTGTTTTTT. It translates to CASSRAVVRSEQLFF. V usage is TRBV12-3 or TRBV12-4 and J usage is TRBJ1-4; D unresolved. CDR3 size: 15 residues.

Only a few counts were recorded for this clonotype. Possible read error: a much larger clone is one base away. The chain recombines TRBV4-3 with TRBJ2-5, with D hard to call. Trimming shortened V by 2 bases and J by 11 bases, and 12 bases separated the two germline ends. In germline, CDR1 is LGHNA, CDR2 YSLEER. The CDR3 extends over 12 amino acids. CDR3 sequence reads: CASSQYRSEQYF. The DNA of the CDR3 is TGCGCCAGCAGCCAATATCGGTCTGAGCAGTACTTC.

This clonotype was found a few times. CDR3 nucleotides: TGCGCCAGCAGCCAGGGACTAGCGGGAGTAACATCCTACGAGCAGTACTTC. This translates into CASSQGLAGVTSYEQYF. The rearrangement uses TRBV4-3 and TRBJ2-7; 14 nucleotides line up with TRBD2. CDR1 LGHNA and CDR2 YSLEER come from the germline V gene. The junction had 5 bases not matched to a gene; V was cut back by 3 bases and J by 1 base. This CDR3 region has 17 residues.

Comment on this clonotype: At one of its ends the junction is not consistent with the germline gene, which may arise from a read error. The rearrangement joins TRBV7-7 to TRBJ2-7; 14 nucleotides match TRBD2. The end of the DNA aligns better with TRBJ2-5, so the J call may be wrong. Germline lookup yields CDR1 SSHAT and CDR2 FNYEAQ (reference sequence). The CDR3 has 16 amino acids. The DNA for the CDR3 is TGTGCTAGCAGTCTGGGACTAGCGGGAGTAAAGGAGACCCAGTACTTC. It is translated as CASSLGLAGVKETQYF.

This clonotype was counted between two and nine times. V gene TRBV21-1 combines with J gene TRBJ2-5. Matching the DNA end better, TRBJ2-7 makes the J call doubtful. TRBV21-1 is a pseudogene locus. CDR3 length equals 13 residues. The CDR3 DNA reads TGTGCCAGCAGCAAAGTTCAGGAGTACGAGCAGTACTTC. This sequence encodes CASSKVQEYEQYF.

About this clonotype: A read error may be the cause here, since a much bigger clone is one base away. J is TRBJ2-1 and V is TRBV5-1; D is possibly TRBD1 (7 bases). Trimming removed 0 bases at V and 7 bases at J, with 17 bases between. CDR1 SGHRS and CDR2 YFSETQ come from the germline V gene. This CDR3 comprises 16 residues. CDR3 loop: CASSLDRGRGRNEQFF. As DNA, the CDR3 is TGCGCCAGCAGCTTGGACAGGGGCAGGGGGAGGAATGAGCAGTTCTTC.